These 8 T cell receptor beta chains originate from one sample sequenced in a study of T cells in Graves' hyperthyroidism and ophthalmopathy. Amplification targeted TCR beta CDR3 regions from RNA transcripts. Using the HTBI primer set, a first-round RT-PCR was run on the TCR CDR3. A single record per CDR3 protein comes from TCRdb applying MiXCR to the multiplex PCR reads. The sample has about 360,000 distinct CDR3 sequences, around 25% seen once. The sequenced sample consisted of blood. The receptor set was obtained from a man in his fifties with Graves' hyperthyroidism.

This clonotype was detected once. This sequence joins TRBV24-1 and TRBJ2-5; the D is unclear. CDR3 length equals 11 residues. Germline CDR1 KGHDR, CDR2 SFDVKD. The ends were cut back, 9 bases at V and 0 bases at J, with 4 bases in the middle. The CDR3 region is CATRYQETQYF. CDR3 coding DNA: TGTGCCACCCGGTACCAAGAGACCCAGTACTTC.

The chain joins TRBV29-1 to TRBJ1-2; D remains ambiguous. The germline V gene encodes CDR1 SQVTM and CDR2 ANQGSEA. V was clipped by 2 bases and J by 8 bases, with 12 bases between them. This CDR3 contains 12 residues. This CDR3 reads CSVELIGLGYTF. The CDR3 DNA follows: TGCAGCGTTGAACTGATCGGGCTCGGCTACACCTTC.

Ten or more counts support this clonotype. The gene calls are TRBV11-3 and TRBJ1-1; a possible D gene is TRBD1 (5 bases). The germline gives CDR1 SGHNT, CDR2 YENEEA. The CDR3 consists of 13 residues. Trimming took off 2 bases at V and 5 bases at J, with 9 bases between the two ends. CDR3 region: CASSLSGQTEAFF. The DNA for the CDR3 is TGTGCCAGCAGCTTATCAGGGCAGACTGAAGCTTTCTTT.

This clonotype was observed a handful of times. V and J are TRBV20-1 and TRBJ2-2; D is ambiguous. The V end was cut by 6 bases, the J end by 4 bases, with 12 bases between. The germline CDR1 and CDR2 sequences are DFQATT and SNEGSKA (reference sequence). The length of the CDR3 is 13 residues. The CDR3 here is CSATPVVTGELFF. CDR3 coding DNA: TGCAGTGCCACACCCGTTGTCACCGGGGAGCTGTTTTTT.

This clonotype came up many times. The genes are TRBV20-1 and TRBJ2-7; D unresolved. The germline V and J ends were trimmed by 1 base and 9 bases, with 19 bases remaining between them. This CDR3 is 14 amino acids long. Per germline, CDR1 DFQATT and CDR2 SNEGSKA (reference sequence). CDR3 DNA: TGCAGTGCTAGAGGCAGCCTAGGATCAGCAGGGCAGTACTTC. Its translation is CSARGSLGSAGQYF.

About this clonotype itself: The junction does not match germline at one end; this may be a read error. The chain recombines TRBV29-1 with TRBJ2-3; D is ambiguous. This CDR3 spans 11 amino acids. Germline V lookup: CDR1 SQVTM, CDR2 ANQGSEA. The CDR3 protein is CSANPTDTRYF. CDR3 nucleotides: TGCAGCGCCAACCCCACAGATACGCGGTATTTT.

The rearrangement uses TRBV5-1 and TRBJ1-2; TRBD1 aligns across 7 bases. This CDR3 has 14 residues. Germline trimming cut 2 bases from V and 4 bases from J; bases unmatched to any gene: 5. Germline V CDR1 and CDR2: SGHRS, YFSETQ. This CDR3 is CASSLQGRTYGYTF. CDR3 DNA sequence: TGCGCCAGCAGCTTACAGGGGCGAACCTATGGCTACACCTTC.

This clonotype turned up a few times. The CDR3 DNA reads TGTGCCAGCAGCTTAAGGGACAGCCTGCCCCGACCGCATGGCTACACCTTC. Its protein is CASSLRDSLPRPHGYTF. The chain has TRBV7-9 and TRBJ1-2; 7 bases line up with TRBD1. Germline V lookup: CDR1 SEHNR, CDR2 FQNEAQ (reference sequence). Trimming removed 2 bases from V and 6 bases from J; junction bases left unmatched: 15. The CDR3 is 17 amino acids.